The 15 T cell receptor beta chains reported below all come from one sample, sequenced in a study of blood T cell repertoires in COVID-19. Assay: immunoSEQ multiplex PCR; the TCRdb copy retains only in-frame clones and omits some. The sample yields around 120,000 clones, around nine tenths seen once. The sequenced material came from peripheral blood. Receptor source: a man aged 45 to 65 with acute or convalescent COVID-19.

The chain joins TRBV6-5 to TRBJ2-3, with TRBD1 matching 11 bases. CDR3 length: 16 residues. Germline V CDR1 and CDR2: MNHEY, SVGAGI. Germline trimming cut 2 bases from V and 8 bases from J; bases unmatched to any gene: 9. CDR3 nucleotide sequence: TGTGCCAGCAGTTACCTCGGACAGGGGGCTACGATTACGCAGTATTTT. Translating gives CASSYLGQGATITQYF.

The V call is TRBV7-9, the J call TRBJ2-1; 7 positions agree with TRBD2. This CDR3 region has 15 residues. The germline gives CDR1 SEHNR, CDR2 FQNEAQ (reference sequence). The ends lost 2 bases at V and 5 bases at J; junction bases unmatched: 6. CDR3 in DNA: TGTGCCAGCAGCTTACTTGGACTAGACCACAATGAGCAGTTCTTC. It encodes CASSLLGLDHNEQFF.

The gene calls are TRBV6-5 and TRBJ2-7, with TRBD1 matching 8 bases. CDR3 length equals 13 residues. Trimming took 6 bases from V and 6 from J; bases not matched to a gene: 7. CDR1 is MNHEY, CDR2 SVGAGI, per germline. CDR3 sequence (DNA): TGTGCCAGCAGCGTGGACAGGGTTGGCGAGCAGTACTTC. This encodes CASSVDRVGEQYF.

V usage is TRBV9 and J usage is TRBJ1-2; D unresolved. The CDR3 totals 13 residues. Germline CDR1 and CDR2: SGDLS and YYNGEE. V was clipped by 0 bases and J by 0 bases, with 3 bases between them. The CDR3 DNA sequence: TGTGCCAGCAGCGTAGCTTCTAACTATGGCTACACCTTC. Amino acids: CASSVASNYGYTF.

This chain links TRBV27 with TRBJ1-2, with 8 nucleotides matching TRBD1. The V segment lost 2 bases and the J segment 4 bases; nucleotides outside the gene matches: 3. Looked up from germline, CDR1 is MNHEY and CDR2 is SMNVEV (reference sequence). The CDR3 consists of 14 residues. Written as DNA, the CDR3 is TGTGCCAGCAGTTTACAGGGGGCCGGCTATGGCTACACCTTC. Encoded protein: CASSLQGAGYGYTF.

The chain couples TRBV7-2 to TRBJ1-4; D ambiguous. V dropped 2 bases and J dropped 5 bases, with 15 bases sitting between them. This CDR3 is 16 amino acids long. Germline CDR1 and CDR2: SGHTA and FQGNSA. The CDR3 DNA reads as TGTGCCAGCAGCTTAAGGAGCCGAAATCCCAATGAAAAACTGTTTTTT. Amino acid sequence: CASSLRSRNPNEKLFF.

This clone was counted a single time. The V gene is TRBV5-6, the J gene TRBJ2-7, with 9 bases matching TRBD2. The germline V gene encodes CDR1 SGHDT and CDR2 YYEEEE. After removal of 1 base from V and 2 bases from J, the junction contained 4 bases not matched to a gene. The CDR3 is 15 residues long. The CDR3 spells CASSLSGRIAYEQYF. The CDR3, as DNA: TGTGCCAGCAGCTTGAGCGGGAGGATCGCCTACGAGCAGTACTTC.

In DNA form, the CDR3 reads TGCGCCAGCAGTGATCTAGCGGCCTCCTACGAGCAGTACTTC. It translates to CASSDLAASYEQYF. The J gene is TRBJ2-7, the V gene TRBV10-2, with 7 bases that match TRBD2. This CDR3 is built from 14 residues. The junction had 2 bases not matched to a gene; V was cut back by 3 bases and J by 0 bases. Germline lookup yields CDR1 WSHSY and CDR2 SAAADI.

The V and J genes are TRBV5-1 and TRBJ2-5, with 14 bases matching TRBD2. The CDR3 has 17 residues. Germline V gene lookup returns CDR1 SGHRS and CDR2 YFSETQ. Unmatched junction bases numbered 9, after V lost 4 bases and J lost 4 bases. CDR3 nucleotides: TGCGCCAGCAGCCCGGGACTAGCGGGAGCTTTAGGAGAGACCCAGTACTTC. The encoded protein is CASSPGLAGALGETQYF.

This chain links TRBV2 with TRBJ1-6; no reliable D call. Germline assignment: CDR1 SNHLY and CDR2 FYNNEI. The ends were cut back, 2 bases at V and 0 bases at J, with 14 bases in the middle. The CDR3 length is 18 residues. CDR3 sequence reads: CASSETPMGSSYNSPLHF. Written as DNA, the CDR3 is TGTGCCAGCAGTGAAACACCAATGGGGAGCTCCTATAATTCACCCCTCCACTTT.

This clone was detected once. The chain employs TRBV9 and TRBJ2-7; D call uncertain. Per germline, CDR1 SGDLS and CDR2 YYNGEE. Trimming cost V 2 bases and J 2 bases, with 11 bases left between them. There are 14 residues in the CDR3. The DNA for the CDR3 is TGTGCCAGCAGCGTGGCTGCAGCGACCTACGAGCAGTACTTC. It is translated as CASSVAAATYEQYF.

This chain connects TRBV27 to TRBJ1-2; D is possibly TRBD1 (5 bases). This CDR3 is 17 amino acids long. Germline CDR1 is MNHEY and CDR2 is SMNVEV (reference sequence). Trimming took off 2 bases at V and 1 base at J, with 17 bases between the two ends. The CDR3 region has the DNA TGTGCCAGCAGTTTAAATGCAGGGCCCCCAATTAACTATGGCTACACCTTC. Encoded protein: CASSLNAGPPINYGYTF.

This chain links TRBV7-8 with TRBJ1-5; D may be TRBD1 (5 bases). Trimming stripped 6 bases from V and 3 bases from J, with 9 bases between. Per the germline V gene, CDR1 is SGHVS and CDR2 is FQNEAQ. This CDR3 comprises 13 residues. The CDR3 loop reads CASRSGINQPQHF. The CDR3 DNA is TGTGCCAGCAGGTCAGGGATCAATCAGCCCCAGCATTTT.

The chain uses TRBV18 and TRBJ2-5; 11 positions match TRBD1. The CDR3 length is 19 residues. V lost 0 bases and J lost 2; bases outside the gene matches: 11. CDR1 and CDR2 (germline): KGHSH, LQKENI. CDR3 coding DNA: TGTGCCAGCTCACCACCGGGACAGGGGGGGAAAGAGCATCAAGAGACCCAGTACTTC. Its translation is CASSPPGQGGKEHQETQYF. Based on the CDR3 plus reference TRBV18 and TRBJ2-5, the full variable domain is NAGVMQNPRHLVRRRGQEARLRCSPMKGHSHVYWYRQLPEEGLKFMVYLQKENIIDESGMPKERFSAEFPKEGPSILRIQQVVRGDSAAYFCASSPPGQGGKEHQETQYFGPGTRLLVL.

The chain couples TRBV4-1 to TRBJ2-7; TRBD1 matches 7 bases. The germline V gene encodes CDR1 MGHRA and CDR2 YSYEKL. This CDR3 has 15 residues. V shed 4 bases, J shed 2 bases, and the junction held 8 bases outside the gene matches. Here the CDR3 DNA reads TGCGCCAGCAGCCCCTCGGGACAGTCAGCCTACGAGCAGTACTTC. Translation: CASSPSGQSAYEQYF.